This TCR beta chain was found in a study of neurological immune-mediated disorders. Looked up from germline, CDR1 is SNHLY and CDR2 is FYNNEI. After removal of 6 bases from V and 1 base from J, the junction contained 5 bases not matched to a gene. This CDR3 is built from 14 residues. 5'RACE generated cDNA with 10-nucleotide random UMIs. Every sequencing run produced over 200 million TCR-beta sequences, and the sequences from any one run covered 15-18 subjects. TCRdb re-analysed the 5' RACE reads in MiXCR, keeping a single row per CDR3 protein. The sample has 77,000 or so distinct CDR3 sequences; around 9.9% are singletons.

This chain links TRBV2 with TRBJ2-5; 7 bases match TRBD2. This clonotype was obtained from a man aged 50 to 60 in good health. Material: PBMCs. CDR3 DNA sequence: TGTGCCAGCAGGGGAGGGGCAGCCCAAGAGACCCAGTACTTC. Its translation: CASRGGAAQETQYF. Using reference TRBV2 and TRBJ2-5 for the parts outside the CDR3, the full variable domain is EPEVTQTPSHQVTQMGQEVILRCVPISNHLYFYWYRQILGQKVEFLVSFYNNEISEKSEIFDDQFSVERPDGSNFTLKIRSTKLEDSAMYFCASRGGAAQETQYFGPGTRLLVL.